The present T cell receptor (beta chain) was sequenced within a study of CD8 T cells in ankylosing spondylitis (dated by TCRdb to between 2016 and 2019). Regarding the complete study: T cell receptor beta repertoires were profiled in healthy donors and ankylosing spondylitis patients so that disease-linked TCR variants could be found. The full study cohort comprised 25 ankylosing spondylitis patients and roughly 110 healthy donors. Peripheral blood samples were taken, and synovial fluid was additionally collected from ankylosing spondylitis patients.

Many counts were recorded for this clonotype. What antigen it recognizes has not been identified. Within one base of it there is no much larger clone, and no base qualities were kept. Sequencing used an Illumina HiSeq 2500. Quantitative 5'-RACE with molecular barcodes was the method used to prepare the TCR beta libraries. The original pipeline was this. A new computational method based on a probabilistic model of VDJ rearrangement was used to identify disease-linked TCR variants. TCRdb took the public reads, trimmed them with fastp at Q25, ran MiXCR for clone calling and kept in-frame beta chains. Every CDR3 protein is listed once, alongside the most common genes and DNA of its rows. The V and J calls, along with clone size, are taken from TCRdb and not from the paper's own processing. The sample profile shows around 440,000 distinct CDR3 sequences; over 15% of them were found once. In total, the top ten clones hold around 0.92% of the sample.

V lost 6 bases and J lost 0 bases; the stretch between them is 12 bases long. The CDR3 spans 15 residues, from the cysteine through the phenylalanine. This entry keeps only the CDR3 DNA: 45 bases, framed from base 1. Study-level results and caveats: Significant enrichment of the disease-linked clones was reported in matched synovial fluid samples from ankylosing spondylitis patients. A TCR beta motif of several highly homologous amino acid variants appeared characteristic of blood from ankylosing spondylitis patients. A CD8+ phenotype was shown by the disease-linked clones, which were found at relatively low frequencies in peripheral blood. Some motif variants were previously reported in synovial fluid and blood of reactive arthritis patients, suggesting common disease-initiation mechanisms.

This sequence was found in a male donor with ankylosing spondylitis. Specimen: blood, either unsorted or a sorted T cell fraction (not recorded which). The rearranged segments are TRBV12-3 or TRBV12-4 and TRBJ2-4; TRBD1 might be the D gene, on 7 matching bases. The nucleotides are TGTGCCAGCAGCCGACAGGGACTAGCCAAAAACATTCAGTACTTC. Translated, it gives CASSRQGLAKNIQYF.